This TCR beta chain is drawn from a study of response to subunit inactivated influenza vaccine. TCRdb analysed the RT-PCR reads with MiXCR anew, one entry per CDR3 protein. The table has around 760,000 distinct CDR3 sequences, around 13% seen once. This clonotype was picked up a small number of times. This TCR was sampled from a man aged 50-59 years who received an inactivated influenza vaccine. The specimen comprised PBMCs from blood, sampled about 14 days before vaccination.

The CDR3 DNA follows: TGTGCCACCAGTGATTTTATAGGAGGAGAGCAGTACTTC. This translates into CATSDFIGGEQYF. This sequence joins TRBV24-1 and TRBJ2-7; TRBD2 might be the D (5 bases). With 1 base removed from V and 7 bases from J, the gap between germline ends came to 10 bases. The CDR3 totals 13 residues. Germline loops: CDR1 KGHDR, CDR2 SFDVKD.